This record looks at one T cell receptor beta chain sequence and its context. This specimen comes from a study of identifying expanded T cells in peripheral blood. Trimming at V came to 8 bases and at J to 4 bases, leaving 13 bases not matched to a gene. CDR1 and CDR2 (germline): MNHEY, SMNVEV (reference sequence). This CDR3 is built from 16 residues. Produced via immunoSEQ multiplex PCR; TCRdb's table is partial and in-frame only. This repertoire shows about 78,000 clones, roughly 81% found once; its top ten account for around a sixth. No infections or other immune events were documented during collection.

The chain joins TRBV27 to TRBJ2-5; 10 bases align to TRBD1. The receptor's source is a person aged 18-69 years in good health. The specimen sequenced was blood. The CDR3 spells CASSRQGAYLGETQYF. CDR3 sequence (DNA): TGTGCCAGCTCTCGACAGGGGGCTTATCTAGGAGAGACCCAGTACTTC.